A single T cell receptor (beta chain) is shown here with its context. The antigen is not known. The entry originates in a study of early T cells in non-severe SARS-CoV-2 infection. General observations from the study: There was a bias toward anti-spike CD8 responses in VDJdb matching, which missed private and CD4 specificities.

Individual cDNA molecules were tagged with unique molecular identifiers. TCRdb used MiXCR to reprocess the 5' RACE reads, holding one entry per CDR3 protein. The data show more than 85,000 distinct CDR3 sequences, approximately 16% seen once. The sequence was obtained from an adult who was a healthcare worker with PCR-confirmed SARS-CoV-2 infection or an uninfected control (not recorded which). The specimen comprised whole blood, sampled at baseline.

The CDR3 is CSVEGKFYGYTF. DNA of the CDR3: TGCAGCGTTGAAGGGAAGTTCTATGGCTACACCTTC. The V and J genes are TRBV29-1 and TRBJ1-2; D is ambiguous. The CDR3 runs 12 residues. Trimming cost V 1 base and J 4 bases, with 7 bases left between them. Germline-derived CDR1 and CDR2 are SQVTM and ANQGSEA.